The clone carrying this T cell receptor (beta chain) appeared a single time. V was shortened by 0 bases and J by 0 bases, with 12 bases between the two germline ends. The V gene's germline CDR1 is SGHRS and CDR2 YFSETQ. The CDR3 loop spans 17 amino acids. The table came from immunoSEQ multiplex PCR; TCRdb's copy has only in-frame clones and leaves some out. The sample lists fewer than 700,000 clones, around three quarters occurring once. The data are from a study of shared clonotypes between healthy human individuals. Researchers drew on about 90 million PBMCs for genomic DNA from unsorted samples. This TCR came from a middle-aged woman in good health. Some clones in this sample may be carry-over from other donors' samples. The chain employs TRBV5-1 and TRBJ1-4; no definite D call. Specimen: PBMCs. CDR3 loop: CASSLASGLATNEKLFF. The CDR3 coding sequence is TGCGCCAGCAGCTTGGCTTCTGGTCTTGCAACTAATGAAAAACTGTTTTTT.